This is a list of T cell receptor beta chains from one sample in a study of breast tumors, draining lymph nodes, adjacent tissues. TCRdb redid the calling of the multiplex PCR reads with MiXCR, one entry per CDR3 protein. The profile covers about 140,000 distinct CDR3 sequences, with approximately 29% appearing a single time and about 2.5% taken by the ten largest. Specimen: axillary lymph node tissue. The origin of the receptors is a female donor with breast cancer. Some clones in this sample may be carry-over from other donors' samples. Each CDR3 is given without its conserved first and last residue. D genes are given only for firm matches. Some rows mark clone size as missing; the rest say once, few, many or name a class of expanded clone.

v_gene,j_gene,d_gene,abundance,CDR3aa
TRBV12-3/TRBV12-4,TRBJ2-4,TRBD2,few,ASTRRGGGMGNIQY
TRBV4-1,TRBJ1-3,NA,NA,ASSPEPGGMVGREGAGNTIY
TRBV9,TRBJ1-4,NA,many,ASSLTATNEKLF
TRBV19,TRBJ1-2,TRBD1,many,ASSSVDRGHINYGYT
TRBV6-2/TRBV6-3,TRBJ2-5,TRBD2,once,ASRGWTSGGPFGETQY
TRBV7-9,TRBJ1-1,TRBD1,few,ASSPKPSTGDTEAF
TRBV20-1,TRBJ1-2,NA,many,SARDRGRDYGYT
TRBV7-9,TRBJ1-3,NA,many,ASSSPGRSSGNTIY
TRBV6-2/TRBV6-3,TRBJ2-5,TRBD1,many,ASSSGTGGPGTQY
TRBV4-1,TRBJ1-5,TRBD1,many,ASGQGARDNQPQH
TRBV7-2,TRBJ1-2,NA,few,ARLNYPSTVLYGYT
TRBV7-8,TRBJ2-1,NA,many,ASSSERSYNEQF
TRBV12-5,TRBJ2-5,TRBD1,NA,ASGATLDRGNQPQY
TRBV18,TRBJ2-3,NA,many,ASSTLSTDTQY
TRBV19,TRBJ1-6,NA,NA,ASGIDWKNPPLH
TRBV27,TRBJ2-3,NA,many,ASSTTGTKTDTQY
TRBV6-6,TRBJ1-4,NA,many,ASSSPVGAGFDEKLF
TRBV18,TRBJ2-1,TRBD1,many,ASSPPEGQGF
TRBV19,TRBJ2-7,NA,many,ASSIDHWGEQY
TRBV2,TRBJ2-7,NA,many,ASIRGTFYEQY
TRBV10-3,TRBJ1-1,NA,NA,ASSPPSPATEAF
TRBV18,TRBJ2-5,TRBD2,many,ASSPPSGTSGSETQY
TRBV6-1,TRBJ2-7,TRBD2,few,ASSPSGASGYEQY
TRBV30,TRBJ1-5,NA,many,AWSHTSANQPQH
TRBV5-1,TRBJ1-3,NA,many,ASSLAAGGQPSSGNTIY
TRBV18,TRBJ1-1,NA,NA,ASSYIQGSEAF